This T cell receptor (beta chain) was identified in a study of shared clonotypes between healthy human individuals. Looking at the study overall: CD4 naive and memory got three plates each, CD8 naive two, CD8 memory one. Study-wide results and caveats: Sampling covered blood only; tissue repertoires likely differ. The four-donor shared clonotypes exceeded non-shared clonotypes in generation probability, with non-shared ones scoring lower.

Every donor was a Caucasian adult from Nashville, Tennessee. The V end was cut by 6 bases, the J end by 5 bases, with 13 bases between. From germline, CDR1 is MDHEN and CDR2 SYDVKM. This CDR3 is 14 amino acids long. With regard to this clone: Its antigen is undetermined.

TCRdb's table, derived via immunoSEQ multiplex PCR, lists solely in-frame clones and lacks some. The sample contains approximately 2.3 million clones, approximately 93% of which appear only once. Sequenced: naive CD4+ T cells from PBMCs. The subset is: CD45RA+ positively selected. The receptor was isolated from a man aged 18 to 30 in good health. Some clones in this sample may be carry-over from other donors' samples. V is TRBV28 and J is TRBJ1-4, with D unclear. DNA of the CDR3: TGTGCCAGCAGCCCATGGGTAGTCAATGAAAAACTGTTTTTT. Its protein is CASSPWVVNEKLFF.